Below, 29 T cell receptor beta chains from the same sample are listed, as sequenced in a study of control samples from healthy donors and cancer patients. Here immunoSEQ multiplex PCR was the method, and the copy in TCRdb shows in-frame clones only, minus some. Seen here are tens of thousands of clones, over 90% observed once, and the top ten hold 4.8%. Sequenced sample: blood. Receptors were obtained from a woman aged 18-30 years in good health.

V gene TRBV5-6 combines with J gene TRBJ2-4; D not certain. Per the germline V gene, CDR1 is SGHDT and CDR2 is YYEEEE. V was clipped by 2 bases and J by 7 bases, with 10 bases between them. The CDR3 extends over 13 amino acids. CDR3 region: CASSFREANIQYF. In nucleotides, the CDR3 is TGTGCCAGCAGCTTTCGAGAGGCGAACATTCAGTACTTC.

This chain connects TRBV19 to TRBJ1-2; TRBD1 aligns across 9 bases. The CDR3 covers 12 residues. Germline lookup yields CDR1 LNHDA and CDR2 SQIVND (reference sequence). J was trimmed by 7 bases and V by 7 bases; bases with no gene match: 4. The CDR3 DNA follows: TGTGCCAGTAACGACAGGGGGACTGGCTACACCTTC. It translates to CASNDRGTGYTF.

V usage is TRBV28 and J usage is TRBJ2-1; 8 bases are shared with TRBD1. V shed 6 bases and J 4 bases; nucleotides not matched to a gene: 11. The germline V gene encodes CDR1 MDHEN and CDR2 SYDVKM. CDR3 length: 16 residues. The CDR3 DNA sequence: TGTGCCAGCAGGAATTTTTTAGGACAGGGTTACAATGAGCAGTTCTTC. Its protein product is CASRNFLGQGYNEQFF.

The chain has TRBV18 and TRBJ2-3, with D possibly matching TRBD2 (6 bases). The CDR3 extends over 16 amino acids. The V end was cut by 1 base, the J end by 2 bases, with 13 bases between. Germline V gene sequence: CDR1 KGHSH, CDR2 LQKENI. Written as DNA, the CDR3 is TGTGCCAGCTCACCACTCAACGGGGGATACACAGATACGCAGTATTTT. Amino acids: CASSPLNGGYTDTQYF.

This chain connects TRBV6-5 to TRBJ1-1, with 8 bases lining up with TRBD1. This CDR3 has 13 amino acids. Germline V gene data show CDR1 as MNHEY and CDR2 as SVGAGI. V lost 10 bases and J lost 3; bases outside the gene matches: 7. The CDR3 is CATKDRDHTEAFF. In DNA form, the CDR3 reads TGTGCCACCAAGGACAGGGACCACACTGAAGCTTTCTTT.

The rearrangement joins TRBV7-2 to TRBJ2-1, with D possibly called TRBD1 or TRBD2 (6 bases each). The germline V gene encodes CDR1 SGHTA and CDR2 FQGNSA. This CDR3 region has 15 residues. The V end was cut by 5 bases, the J end by 7 bases, with 18 bases between. The CDR3: CASSPFRGGGNEQFF. The CDR3 DNA reads TGTGCCAGCAGCCCATTTAGAGGAGGGGGGAATGAGCAGTTCTTC.

V usage is TRBV5-5 and J usage is TRBJ1-4; perhaps TRBD1 as D (5 bases). Germline CDR1 SGHKS, CDR2 YYEKEE (reference sequence). Trimming took off 4 bases at V and 6 bases at J, with 10 bases between the two ends. This CDR3 comprises 13 residues. CDR3 in DNA: TGTGCCAGCAGCCCGGGACTGGATGAAAAACTGTTTTTT. This codes for CASSPGLDEKLFF. The full variable domain, completed using reference TRBV5-5 and TRBJ1-4, is DAGVTQSPTHLIKTRGQQVTLRCSPISGHKSVSWYQQVLGQGPQFIFQYYEKEERGRGNFPDRFSARQFPNYSSELNVNALLLGDSALYLCASSPGLDEKLFFGSGTQLSVL.

V is TRBV20-1 and J is TRBJ2-3, with D possibly TRBD2 on 5 matching bases. Deletions cut 6 bases from V and 6 bases from J, with 10 bases between. Germline V CDR1 and CDR2: DFQATT, SNEGSKA (reference sequence). This CDR3 has 11 residues. CDR3 region: CSASRGDTQYF. In DNA, the CDR3 is TGCAGTGCCTCCCGGGGTGATACGCAGTATTTT.

The chain is built from TRBV10-3 and TRBJ2-7; D is perhaps TRBD1 or TRBD2 (5 bases each). Germline V gives CDR1 ENHRY, CDR2 SYGVKD. The CDR3 sequence is 11 residues long. The V and J ends lost 10 bases and 9 bases respectively, with 16 bases between them. CDR3 nucleotide sequence: TGTGCCACACGGGACGGAAATGTGCAGTACTTC. It yields the protein CATRDGNVQYF.

The rearrangement uses TRBV10-1 and TRBJ1-3, with 9 bases fitting TRBD1. The CDR3 covers 15 residues. The germline gives CDR1 WNHNN, CDR2 SYGVQD (reference sequence). V lost 6 bases, J lost 4 bases, and 7 bases stayed unmatched. Here the CDR3 reads CASRGTGKAGNTIYF. The CDR3 coding sequence is TGCGCCAGCAGGGGGACAGGGAAGGCCGGAAACACCATATATTTT.

J is TRBJ2-1 and V is TRBV2; a weak D match, TRBD2 (7 bases). Germline V gives CDR1 SNHLY, CDR2 FYNNEI. There are 11 residues in the CDR3. V lost 8 bases and J lost 9, with 11 bases in between. CDR3 protein: CASPGGGEQFF. CDR3 in DNA: TGTGCCAGCCCGGGGGGCGGTGAGCAGTTCTTC.

The CDR3 here is CASSQESSLAGIFYEQYF. As DNA, the CDR3 is TGCGCCAGCAGCCAAGAGTCGTCACTAGCGGGGATCTTTTACGAGCAGTACTTC. The rearrangement joins TRBV4-3 to TRBJ2-7; 10 bases are shared with TRBD2. Germline CDR1 is LGHNA and CDR2 is YSLEER. Trimming at V came to 0 bases and at J to 4 bases, leaving 12 bases not matched to a gene. CDR3 size: 18 residues.

The chain joins TRBV27 to TRBJ1-5, with D uncertain. This CDR3 has 14 residues. V lost 0 bases to trimming and J lost 6 bases, with 9 bases between them. Per the germline V gene, CDR1 is MNHEY and CDR2 is SMNVEV (reference sequence). CDR3 in DNA: TGTGCCAGCAGTTTATCGGGTTCCGTTCAGCCCCAGCATTTT. Its protein product is CASSLSGSVQPQHF.

The CDR3 DNA sequence: TGTGCCAGCACCCTAGGGGGACAAAGAAACACTGAAGCTTTCTTT. Translated, it gives CASTLGGQRNTEAFF. This sequence joins TRBV28 and TRBJ1-1, with a tentative D call TRBD1 (6 bases). This CDR3 spans 15 amino acids. The germline gives CDR1 MDHEN, CDR2 SYDVKM. V was shortened by 7 bases and J by 2 bases, with 17 bases between the two germline ends. The entire variable domain, with the rest obtained from reference TRBV28 and TRBJ1-1, is as follows: DVKVTQSSRYLVKRTGEKVFLECVQDMDHENMFWYRQDPGLGLRLIYFSYDVKMKEKGDIPEGYSVSREKKERFSLILESASTNQTSMYLCASTLGGQRNTEAFFGQGTRLTVV.

This sequence joins TRBV4-1 and TRBJ1-1, with 11 bases matching TRBD1. The CDR3 covers 13 residues. After removal of 10 bases from V and 5 bases from J, the junction contained 6 bases not matched to a gene. The germline V gene has CDR1 MGHRA and CDR2 YSYEKL. CDR3 protein: CATLGQGATEAFF. For the CDR3, the DNA is TGCGCCACCCTAGGACAGGGGGCAACTGAAGCTTTCTTT.

This clone is a singleton in its sample. V usage is TRBV19 and J usage is TRBJ2-1, with unresolved D. There are 15 residues in the CDR3. CDR1 is LNHDA and CDR2 is SQIVND in the germline V gene (reference sequence). V lost 4 bases and J 9 bases, leaving 19 bases between the germline ends. CDR3 DNA sequence: TGTGCCAGTAGTACCCTCGAGACTCCGAGTAGTGAGCAGTTCTTC. This codes for CASSTLETPSSEQFF.

The chain has TRBV19 and TRBJ1-4, with TRBD1 matching over 7 bases. The ends lost 8 bases at V and 10 bases at J; junction bases unmatched: 10. From germline, CDR1 is LNHDA and CDR2 SQIVND (reference sequence). The CDR3 has 13 amino acids. CDR3 sequence (DNA): TGTGCCAGTTCGGGACAGCCTCGAGGAAAACTGTTTTTT. It translates to CASSGQPRGKLFF.

This clone was seen just once. V is TRBV28 and J is TRBJ1-4; D not certain. V was clipped by 6 bases and J by 4 bases, with 18 bases between them. In germline, CDR1 is MDHEN, CDR2 SYDVKM. The CDR3 is made up of 16 amino acids. The CDR3 loop reads CASRSPAGVFNEKLFF. CDR3 in DNA: TGTGCCAGCAGATCCCCCGCCGGAGTGTTTAATGAAAAACTGTTTTTT.

The chain has TRBV28 and TRBJ2-7; the match to TRBD1 covers 8 bases. CDR1 MDHEN and CDR2 SYDVKM come from the germline V gene. J lost 0 bases, V lost 5 bases, and 6 bases had no gene match. This CDR3 region has 15 residues. The CDR3 here is CASSPGQGISYEQYF. The CDR3 DNA sequence: TGTGCCAGCAGTCCTGGACAGGGTATCTCCTACGAGCAGTACTTC.

The V call is TRBV7-2, the J call TRBJ1-3; 8 bases are shared with TRBD1. The CDR3 spans 15 residues. V lost 5 bases to trimming and J lost 2 bases; unmatched junction nucleotides: 5. Germline assignment: CDR1 SGHTA and CDR2 FQGNSA. CDR3 in amino acids: CASSTPTGAGNTIYF. The DNA for the CDR3 is TGTGCCAGCAGCACTCCGACAGGGGCTGGAAACACCATATATTTT.

This clone appeared a few times. V gene TRBV5-1 combines with J gene TRBJ2-5; possible D gene TRBD1, 5 bases. The CDR3 extends over 14 amino acids. V shed 0 bases and J shed 5 bases, with 11 bases lying between them. Germline V CDR1 and CDR2: SGHRS, YFSETQ. CDR3 residues: CASSLGGTVETQYF. CDR3 bases: TGCGCCAGCAGCTTGGGGGGCACGGTGGAGACCCAGTACTTC.

The V and J genes are TRBV6-5 and TRBJ2-7; no reliable D call. Germline CDR1 and CDR2: MNHEY and SVGAGI. This CDR3 is 11 amino acids long. V was pared by 3 bases and J by 3 bases, with 3 bases between. The DNA of the CDR3 is TGTGCCAGCAGTTATTACTACGAGCAGTACTTC. Translating gives CASSYYYEQYF.

The V and J genes are TRBV6-4 and TRBJ1-3, with 10 bases aligning to TRBD1. With V trimmed by 9 bases and J by 4 bases, 12 bases remained unmatched. Germline V gene data show CDR1 as MRHNA and CDR2 as SNTAGT. This CDR3 is 16 amino acids long. This CDR3 is CASDGTGAPGGNTIYF. In DNA form, the CDR3 reads TGTGCCAGTGACGGGACAGGGGCTCCAGGGGGAAACACCATATATTTT.

The chain joins TRBV7-2 to TRBJ1-3; D is unclear. The length of the CDR3 is 14 residues. V shed 0 bases and J shed 4 bases, with 7 bases lying between them. The germline V gene encodes CDR1 SGHTA and CDR2 FQGNSA. The CDR3, as DNA: TGTGCCAGCAGCTTAGCGCTTTCGGGAAACACCATATATTTT. Its translation is CASSLALSGNTIYF.

The J gene is TRBJ2-7, the V gene TRBV3-1 (or the pseudogene TRBV3-2); TRBD2 agrees at 7 bases. The germline V gene has CDR1 LGHDT and CDR2 YNNKEL (reference sequence). V lost 1 base and J lost 6; bases outside the gene matches: 9. The CDR3 is made up of 15 amino acids. The CDR3 DNA sequence: TGTGCCAGCAGCCAAGCCCCTAGCGGTCCCCTCGAGCAGTACTTC. It encodes CASSQAPSGPLEQYF.

The chain joins TRBV4-1 to TRBJ2-4, with 9 positions matching TRBD2. The CDR3 contains 15 residues. Losses at the gene ends were 0 bases for V and 8 bases for J; bases not matched to a gene: 5. The germline V gene has CDR1 MGHRA and CDR2 YSYEKL. As DNA, the CDR3 is TGCGCCAGCAGCCAAGAAACTGGCGGGAGGGACATTCAGTACTTC. Translating it yields CASSQETGGRDIQYF.

The rearrangement uses TRBV5-1 and TRBJ1-1, with no clear D. The ends were cut back, 4 bases at V and 4 bases at J, with 11 bases in the middle. CDR1 is SGHRS, CDR2 YFSETQ, per germline. The CDR3 has 13 amino acids. This CDR3 is CASSVTEATEAFF. DNA of the CDR3: TGCGCCAGCAGCGTTACAGAGGCCACTGAAGCTTTCTTT.

The chain couples TRBV15 to TRBJ1-2; D gene uncertain. The CDR3 is 14 amino acids. The V gene's germline CDR1 is LNHNV and CDR2 YYDKDF (reference sequence). V gave up 0 bases and J gave up 5 bases, with 10 bases separating them. Here the CDR3 DNA reads TGTGCCACCAGCAGAGAATCAGGCTTATATGGCTACACCTTC. This sequence encodes CATSRESGLYGYTF.

This chain links TRBV2 with TRBJ2-2; possibly TRBD2 for D (5 bases). V shed 6 bases and J shed 6 bases, with 14 bases lying between them. The germline CDR1 and CDR2 sequences are SNHLY and FYNNEI. The CDR3 sequence is 14 residues long. The CDR3: CASRELVFAGELFF. The CDR3 bases are TGTGCCAGCAGAGAACTAGTTTTCGCCGGGGAGCTGTTTTTT. The variable domain in full, completed from reference TRBV2 and TRBJ2-2, reads EPEVTQTPSHQVTQMGQEVILRCVPISNHLYFYWYRQILGQKVEFLVSFYNNEISEKSEIFDDQFSVERPDGSNFTLKIRSTKLEDSAMYFCASRELVFAGELFFGEGSRLTVL.